Below, one T cell receptor (beta chain) is given with its context. What it binds is unknown. These data come from a study of T-cell memory formation after mild COVID-19. Study conclusions and caveats: Clones contracting across day 15 to 85 had a balanced CD4/CD8 profile; later expanding clones leaned CD4+.

Via MiXCR, TCRdb re-called the 5' RACE reads, giving one row per CDR3 protein. Of roughly 610,000 distinct CDR3 sequences in the sample, 15% to 20% were seen once. The V and J ends lost 7 bases and 4 bases, in that order; junction bases with no gene match: 4. This CDR3 contains 13 residues. The chain links TRBV12-3 or TRBV12-4 to TRBJ1-2, with 9 positions matching TRBD1. Input material: PBMCs or a T cell subset sorted from them (not recorded which). This receptor was obtained from an adult woman who had mild COVID-19 (a few samples of this study predate the infection). Cell type and time point are not known. CDR3 sequence (DNA): TGTGCCAGCACCTGGGGACAGGGCTATGGCTACACCTTC. Amino acids: CASTWGQGYGYTF.